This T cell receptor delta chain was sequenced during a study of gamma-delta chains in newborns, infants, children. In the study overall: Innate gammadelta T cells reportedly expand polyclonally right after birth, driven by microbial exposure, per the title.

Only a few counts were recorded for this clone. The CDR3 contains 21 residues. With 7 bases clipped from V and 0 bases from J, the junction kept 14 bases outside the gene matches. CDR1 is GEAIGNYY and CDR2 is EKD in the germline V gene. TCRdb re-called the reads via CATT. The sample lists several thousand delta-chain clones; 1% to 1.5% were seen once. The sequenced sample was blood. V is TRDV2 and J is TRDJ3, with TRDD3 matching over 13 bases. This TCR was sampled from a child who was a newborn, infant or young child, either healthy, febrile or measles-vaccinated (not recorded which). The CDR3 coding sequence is TGTGCCTGGGGCACCGCCACTGGGGGATACGCAAGCTCCTGGGACACCCGACAGATGTTTTTC. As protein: CAWGTATGGYASSWDTRQMFF.